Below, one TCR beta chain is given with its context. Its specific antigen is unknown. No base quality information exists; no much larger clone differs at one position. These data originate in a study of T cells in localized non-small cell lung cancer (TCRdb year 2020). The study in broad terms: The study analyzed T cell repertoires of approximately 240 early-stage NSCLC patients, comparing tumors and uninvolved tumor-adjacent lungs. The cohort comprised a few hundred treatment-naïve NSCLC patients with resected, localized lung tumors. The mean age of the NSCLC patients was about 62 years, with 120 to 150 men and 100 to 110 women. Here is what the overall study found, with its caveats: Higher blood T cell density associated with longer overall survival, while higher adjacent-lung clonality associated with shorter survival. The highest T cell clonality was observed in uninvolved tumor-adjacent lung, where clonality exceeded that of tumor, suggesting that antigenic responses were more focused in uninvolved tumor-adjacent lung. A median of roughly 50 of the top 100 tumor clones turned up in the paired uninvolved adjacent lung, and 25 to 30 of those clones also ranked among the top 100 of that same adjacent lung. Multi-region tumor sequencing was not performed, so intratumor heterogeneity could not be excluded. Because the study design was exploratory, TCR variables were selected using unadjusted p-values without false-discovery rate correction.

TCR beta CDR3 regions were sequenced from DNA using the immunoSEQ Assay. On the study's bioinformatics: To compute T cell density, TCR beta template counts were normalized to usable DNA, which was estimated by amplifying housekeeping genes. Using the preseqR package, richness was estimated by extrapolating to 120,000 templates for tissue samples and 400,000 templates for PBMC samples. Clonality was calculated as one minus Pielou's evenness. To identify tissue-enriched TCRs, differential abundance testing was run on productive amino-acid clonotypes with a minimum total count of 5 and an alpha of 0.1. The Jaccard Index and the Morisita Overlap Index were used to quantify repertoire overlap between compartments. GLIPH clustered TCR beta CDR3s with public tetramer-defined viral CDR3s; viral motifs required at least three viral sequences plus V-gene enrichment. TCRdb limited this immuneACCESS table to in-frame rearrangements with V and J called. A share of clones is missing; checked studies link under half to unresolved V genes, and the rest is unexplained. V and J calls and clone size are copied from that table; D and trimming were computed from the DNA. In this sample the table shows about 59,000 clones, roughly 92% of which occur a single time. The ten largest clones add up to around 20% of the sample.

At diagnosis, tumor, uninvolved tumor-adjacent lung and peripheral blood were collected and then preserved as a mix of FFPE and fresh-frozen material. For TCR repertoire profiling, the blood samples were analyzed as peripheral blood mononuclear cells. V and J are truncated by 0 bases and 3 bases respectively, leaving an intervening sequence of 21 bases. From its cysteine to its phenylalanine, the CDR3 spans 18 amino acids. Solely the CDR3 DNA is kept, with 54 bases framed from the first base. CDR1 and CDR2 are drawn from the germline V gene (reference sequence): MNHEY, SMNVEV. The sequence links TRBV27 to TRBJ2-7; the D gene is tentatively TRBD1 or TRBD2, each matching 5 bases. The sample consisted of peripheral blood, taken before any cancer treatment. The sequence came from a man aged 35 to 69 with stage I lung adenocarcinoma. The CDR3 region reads CASSLSRGRATYHYEQYF. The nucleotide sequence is TGTGCCAGCAGTTTATCGAGGGGTAGGGCTACATATCACTACGAGCAGTACTTC.